This record looks at one TCR beta chain sequence and its context. What it binds is unknown. The CDR3 is made up of 14 amino acids. In germline, CDR1 is MDHEN, CDR2 SYDVKM. Trimming removed 10 bases at V and 7 bases at J, with 20 bases between. PCR was performed using 60 Vbeta and 13 Jbeta primers. Assay used: immunoSEQ multiplex PCR; TCRdb lists only in-frame clones, some missing. This sample carries about 160,000 clones, roughly 70% of them seen once, and the ten largest clones take less than 3.5%. The entry originates in a study of cytomegalovirus exposure and HLA in healthy donors. Findings and limits, study-wide: An Asian-associated ancestry cluster reportedly showed fewer N-insertions than the roughly 670-donor mean in a later analysis. Under 20,000 TCR beta sequences were associated with HLA alleles at 0.05 false discovery rate in a later analysis.

The sequencing sample was made of PBMCs. The origin of this receptor is a woman aged 40-49 years in good health and CMV-seropositive. The V gene is TRBV28, the J gene TRBJ2-1; D is perhaps TRBD2 (7 bases). The CDR3 DNA follows: TGTGCCACCTCAAGCGGGACAACCGCGAATGAGCAGTTCTTC. Its translation is CATSSGTTANEQFF.